These 22 T cell receptor beta chains share one sample of origin, sequenced in a study of vaccination and CD4 T cells after COVID-19. Their antigens are not known. With the Oncomine TCR Beta short-read assay, DNA from cultured CD4+ T cells was sequenced. TCRdb itself ran the PCR reads through MiXCR, one entry per CDR3 protein. The table records 10,000 to 15,000 distinct CDR3 sequences, 30% to 35% of them present only once. Treatment of the sample: approximately 10-day PBMC culture with coronavirus spike peptide pools or control peptides (ViraFEST assay). Sequences were derived from CD4+ T cells from blood, cultured in vitro, sampled before SARS-CoV-2 vaccination. The source of these receptors is a human donor who received a COVID-19 vaccine.

This clonotype was seen a handful of times. This chain links TRBV24-1 with TRBJ2-1, with D possibly being TRBD1 (6 bases). The germline V and J ends were trimmed by 2 bases and 5 bases, with 12 bases remaining between them. The CDR3 spans 15 residues. Germline V gives CDR1 KGHDR, CDR2 SFDVKD. CDR3 in DNA: TGTGCCACCAGTGATTACCGGGACACGAACAATGAGCAGTTCTTC. Translation: CATSDYRDTNNEQFF.

This clonotype was seen a few times. The genes are TRBV19 and TRBJ1-5, with D uncertain. Germline-derived CDR1 and CDR2 are LNHDA and SQIVND (reference sequence). V was shortened by 3 bases and J by 1 base, with 10 bases between the two germline ends. The CDR3 spans 15 residues. The CDR3 reads CASSMEARSNQPQHF. For the CDR3, the DNA is TGTGCCAGTAGTATGGAGGCCAGAAGCAATCAGCCCCAGCATTTT.

CDR3 nucleotides: TGCAGCGTTTGGACAGGGGTCAAAAACATTCAGTACTTC. Encoded protein: CSVWTGVKNIQYF. The gene calls are TRBV29-1 and TRBJ2-4; TRBD1 matches at 9 bases. The CDR3 is 13 amino acids. Germline V gives CDR1 SQVTM, CDR2 ANQGSEA. V lost 5 bases and J lost 3; bases outside the gene matches: 2.

This clonotype showed up just a few times. This chain's CDR3 is CSARDRGVSTEAFF. The DNA for the CDR3 is TGCAGTGCTAGAGATCGAGGGGTTAGCACTGAAGCTTTCTTT. V and J are TRBV20-1 and TRBJ1-1; perhaps TRBD1 as D (5 bases). Germline V gives CDR1 DFQATT, CDR2 SNEGSKA (reference sequence). The CDR3 totals 14 residues. With 0 bases removed from V and 4 bases from J, the gap between germline ends came to 12 bases.

This CDR3 reads CASSLNANQPQHF. The CDR3 bases are TGTGCCAGCAGCTTAAACGCCAATCAGCCCCAGCATTTT. J is TRBJ1-5 and V is TRBV7-9; no clear D. Germline assignment: CDR1 SEHNR and CDR2 FQNEAQ (reference sequence). The V end was cut by 2 bases, the J end by 3 bases, with 5 bases between. The CDR3 is 13 residues long.

The rearrangement joins TRBV11-3 to TRBJ2-3; 7 nucleotides align to TRBD1. Germline assignment: CDR1 SGHNT and CDR2 YENEEA. V dropped 6 bases and J dropped 1; count of bases not matched to a gene: 4. CDR3 length: 14 residues. CDR3 bases: TGTGCCAGCAGTAACAGGGGTGGCACAGATACGCAGTATTTT. Protein product: CASSNRGGTDTQYF.

This clonotype was recorded a few times. The chain employs TRBV6-1 and TRBJ1-2; 8 nucleotides agree with TRBD1. This CDR3 has 13 amino acids. The junction had 3 bases not matched to a gene; V was cut back by 6 bases and J by 3 bases. CDR1 is MNHNS, CDR2 SASEGT, per germline. CDR3 sequence: CASSETGDYGYTF. DNA of the CDR3: TGTGCCAGCAGCGAGACAGGGGACTATGGCTACACCTTC.

The table lists this clonotype with a few counts. CDR3 sequence: CASSYSSGGGENTEAFF. CDR3 DNA sequence: TGTGCCAGCAGTTACTCGAGTGGGGGGGGCGAGAACACTGAAGCTTTCTTT. The gene calls are TRBV6-5 and TRBJ1-1, with D possibly matching TRBD1 (6 bases). V was cut by 0 bases and J by 1 base, with 15 bases left in between. The CDR3 is 17 residues long. CDR1 is MNHEY and CDR2 is SVGAGI in the germline V gene.

The sample holds a few counts of this clonotype. This chain uses TRBV2 with TRBJ2-3, with D possibly matching TRBD1 (5 bases). Between the trimmed V and J ends, which lost 2 bases and 4 bases, there was a span of 10 bases. The CDR3 extends over 14 amino acids. CDR1 is SNHLY, CDR2 FYNNEI, per germline. The CDR3 DNA reads as TGTGCCAGCAGTGAACAGGGTTATTCAGATACGCAGTATTTT. Translation: CASSEQGYSDTQYF. Full variable domain (outside the CDR3, taken from reference TRBV2 and TRBJ2-3): EPEVTQTPSHQVTQMGQEVILRCVPISNHLYFYWYRQILGQKVEFLVSFYNNEISEKSEIFDDQFSVERPDGSNFTLKIRSTKLEDSAMYFCASSEQGYSDTQYFGPGTRLTVL.

The chain has TRBV6-2 or TRBV6-3 and TRBJ2-3; maybe TRBD2 (6 bases). Germline loops: CDR1 MNHEY, CDR2 SVGEGT. The CDR3 runs 18 residues. With 2 bases removed from V and 0 bases from J, the gap between germline ends came to 18 bases. Here the CDR3 DNA reads TGTGCCAGCAGTTACCCGAGCCTTGAGGCGGGGAGCACAGATACGCAGTATTTT. Translating it yields CASSYPSLEAGSTDTQYF.

This clonotype was observed a handful of times. In nucleotides, the CDR3 is TGCAGTGCTAGAGTCGACAGCCCCTACGAGCAGTACTTC. It specifies CSARVDSPYEQYF. V usage is TRBV20-1 and J usage is TRBJ2-7, with a possible D match to TRBD1 (5 bases). V lost 1 base and J 2 bases, leaving 9 bases between the germline ends. Germline CDR1 DFQATT, CDR2 SNEGSKA (reference sequence). The CDR3 runs to 13 residues.

The V gene is TRBV5-8, the J gene TRBJ2-5; TRBD2 aligns across 14 bases. V was pared by 4 bases and J by 3 bases, with 5 bases of the junction left unmatched. This CDR3 region has 16 residues. Germline CDR1 SGHTS, CDR2 YDEGEE. The CDR3 here is CASSPGGLAGEETQYF. The CDR3 bases are TGTGCCAGCAGCCCGGGGGGACTAGCGGGGGAAGAGACCCAGTACTTC.

This clonotype has just a few counts. This chain uses TRBV4-2 with TRBJ2-3; 10 positions match TRBD2. The V gene's germline CDR1 is LGHNA and CDR2 YNFKEQ. CDR3 length: 15 residues. V gave up 4 bases and J gave up 5 bases; unmatched junction bases: 6. CDR3 sequence reads: CASSPLAGEVDTQYF. Written as DNA, the CDR3 is TGTGCCAGCAGCCCTCTAGCGGGGGAGGTAGATACGCAGTATTTT.

This clonotype was seen a handful of times. The V call is TRBV30, the J call TRBJ1-3, with D hard to call. V lost 0 bases to trimming and J lost 10 bases, with 10 bases between them. The germline gives CDR1 GTSNPN, CDR2 SVGIG (reference sequence). The CDR3 runs to 12 residues. CDR3 residues: CAWSVQSSTIYF. Written as DNA, the CDR3 is TGTGCCTGGAGTGTACAGTCAAGTACCATATATTTT.

This clonotype was observed a single time. The gene calls are TRBV2 and TRBJ2-5; 10 bases line up with TRBD2. Germline V gene data show CDR1 as SNHLY and CDR2 as FYNNEI. The V and J ends lost 10 bases and 6 bases, in that order; junction bases with no gene match: 8. The CDR3 has 13 amino acids. DNA of the CDR3: TGTGCCAATACAGCGGGGGGGTTAAAGACCCAGTACTTC. This gives the protein CANTAGGLKTQYF.

This clonotype is categorized as medium-sized. The V gene is TRBV20-1, the J gene TRBJ2-3; 8 bases match TRBD2. The germline V gene has CDR1 DFQATT and CDR2 SNEGSKA (reference sequence). The V and J ends lost 2 bases and 1 base, in that order; junction bases with no gene match: 2. This CDR3 has 14 residues. CDR3 in amino acids: CSARLAGRTDTQYF. CDR3 nucleotide sequence: TGCAGTGCTAGATTAGCGGGGCGCACAGATACGCAGTATTTT.

This clonotype was seen a few times. The rearrangement joins TRBV5-4 to TRBJ2-2, with a possible D match to TRBD1 (5 bases). CDR1 and CDR2 from the germline V gene are SGHNT and YYREEE (reference sequence). The CDR3 is made up of 14 amino acids. Trimming stripped 2 bases from V and 1 base from J, with 6 bases between. The CDR3: CASSFDRNTGELFF. CDR3 DNA: TGTGCCAGCAGCTTTGACAGGAACACCGGGGAGCTGTTTTTT.

This clonotype was seen more than once but under ten times. V is TRBV7-2 and J is TRBJ2-2; 7 positions match TRBD2. The CDR3 spans 14 residues. J gave up 4 bases and V 5 bases, and 4 bases lay outside the gene matches. Germline V lookup: CDR1 SGHTA, CDR2 FQGNSA. The CDR3 is CASSRTSVTGELFF. CDR3 nucleotides: TGTGCCAGCAGCCGAACTAGCGTCACCGGGGAGCTGTTTTTT.

DNA of the CDR3: TGTGCCAGCAGTGTCCGACTAGCGGCGGACCAGTTCTTC. As protein: CASSVRLAADQFF. The J gene is TRBJ2-1, the V gene TRBV2, with 9 bases that match TRBD2. CDR1 is SNHLY and CDR2 is FYNNEI in the germline V gene. This CDR3 spans 13 amino acids. J lost 13 bases, V lost 4 bases, and 8 bases had no gene match. Based on the CDR3 plus reference TRBV2 and TRBJ2-1, the full variable domain is EPEVTQTPSHQVTQMGQEVILRCVPISNHLYFYWYRQILGQKVEFLVSFYNNEISEKSEIFDDQFSVERPDGSNFTLKIRSTKLEDSAMYFCASSVRLAADQFFGPGTRLTVL.

The rearrangement uses TRBV5-1 and TRBJ2-7; the match to TRBD2 covers 7 bases. The V and J ends lost 3 bases and 6 bases, in that order; junction bases with no gene match: 12. From germline, CDR1 is SGHRS and CDR2 YFSETQ. The CDR3 is 15 residues long. The CDR3 DNA is TGCGCCAGCAGCTCCCTTGGGCGGGGGACGTCCGAGCAGTACTTC. Amino acids: CASSSLGRGTSEQYF.

The chain carries TRBV12-3 or TRBV12-4 and TRBJ1-1, with no clear D. The CDR3 runs 13 residues. V lost 2 bases and J 1 base, leaving 5 bases between the germline ends. The DNA for the CDR3 is TGTGCCAGCAGTTTAAAGGGGAACACTGAAGCTTTCTTT. It translates to CASSLKGNTEAFF.

The gene calls are TRBV7-6 and TRBJ1-2; TRBD1 matches at 7 bases. The CDR3 loop spans 15 amino acids. Germline V gives CDR1 SGHVS, CDR2 FNYEAQ. Unmatched junction bases numbered 5, after V lost 3 bases and J lost 1 base. In DNA form, the CDR3 reads TGTGCCAGCAGCTTGACAGGGTCCCATAACTATGGCTACACCTTC. Translated: CASSLTGSHNYGYTF.